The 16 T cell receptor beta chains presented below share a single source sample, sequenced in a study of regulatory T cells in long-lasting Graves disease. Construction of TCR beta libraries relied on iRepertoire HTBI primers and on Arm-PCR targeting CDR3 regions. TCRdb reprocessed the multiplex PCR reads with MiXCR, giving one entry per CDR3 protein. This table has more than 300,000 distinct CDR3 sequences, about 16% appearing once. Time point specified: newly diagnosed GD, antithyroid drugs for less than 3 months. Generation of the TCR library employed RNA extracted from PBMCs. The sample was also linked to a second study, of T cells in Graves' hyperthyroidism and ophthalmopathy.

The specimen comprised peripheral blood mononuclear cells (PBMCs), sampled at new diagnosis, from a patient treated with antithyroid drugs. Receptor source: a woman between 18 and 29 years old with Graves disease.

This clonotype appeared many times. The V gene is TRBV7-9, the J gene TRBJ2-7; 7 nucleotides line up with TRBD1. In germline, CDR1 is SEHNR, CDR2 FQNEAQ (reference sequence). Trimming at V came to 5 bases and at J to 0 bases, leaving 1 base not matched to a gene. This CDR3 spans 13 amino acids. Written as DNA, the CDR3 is TGTGCCAGCAGCCACAGGGGCTCCTACGAGCAGTACTTC. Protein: CASSHRGSYEQYF.

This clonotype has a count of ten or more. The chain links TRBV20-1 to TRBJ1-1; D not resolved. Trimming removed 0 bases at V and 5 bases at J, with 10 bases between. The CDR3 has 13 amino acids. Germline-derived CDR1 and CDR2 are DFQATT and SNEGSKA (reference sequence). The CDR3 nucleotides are TGCAGTGCTAGAGATAGGAGCAGGACTGAAGCTTTCTTT. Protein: CSARDRSRTEAFF.

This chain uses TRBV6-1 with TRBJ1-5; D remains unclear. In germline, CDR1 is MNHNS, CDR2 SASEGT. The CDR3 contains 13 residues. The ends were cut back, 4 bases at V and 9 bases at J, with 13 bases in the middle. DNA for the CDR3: TGTGCCAGCAGTGGACGGCCAGGAGGGCCCCAGCATTTT. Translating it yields CASSGRPGGPQHF.

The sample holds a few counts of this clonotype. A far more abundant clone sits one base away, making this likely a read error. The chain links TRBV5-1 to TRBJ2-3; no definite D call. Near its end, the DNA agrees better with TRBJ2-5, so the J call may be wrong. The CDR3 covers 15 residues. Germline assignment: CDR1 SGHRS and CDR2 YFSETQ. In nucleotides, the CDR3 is TGCGCCAGCAGCATAGCCGGCTCAGGCCAAGAGGCCCAGTACTTC. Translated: CASSIAGSGQEAQYF.

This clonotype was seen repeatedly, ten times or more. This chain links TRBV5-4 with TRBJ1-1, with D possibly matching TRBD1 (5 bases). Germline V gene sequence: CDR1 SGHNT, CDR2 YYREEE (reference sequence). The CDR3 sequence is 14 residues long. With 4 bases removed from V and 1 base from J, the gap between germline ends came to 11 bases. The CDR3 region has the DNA TGTGCCAGCAGCCCAGGTGGGGGGAACACTGAAGCTTTCTTT. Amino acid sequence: CASSPGGGNTEAFF.

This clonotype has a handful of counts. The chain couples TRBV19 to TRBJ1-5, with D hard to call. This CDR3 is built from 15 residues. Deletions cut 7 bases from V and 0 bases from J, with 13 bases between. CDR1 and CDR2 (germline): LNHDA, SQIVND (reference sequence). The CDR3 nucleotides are TGTGCCAGTAACCGAAGGCCAGATAGCAATCAGCCCCAGCATTTT. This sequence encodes CASNRRPDSNQPQHF.

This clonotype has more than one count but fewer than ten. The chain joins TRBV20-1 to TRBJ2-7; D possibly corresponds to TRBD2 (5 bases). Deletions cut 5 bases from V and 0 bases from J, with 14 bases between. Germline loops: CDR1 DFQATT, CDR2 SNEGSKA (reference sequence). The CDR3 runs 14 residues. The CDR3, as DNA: TGCAGTGCTCTTAGCGTGTCGAGCTCCTACGAGCAGTACTTC. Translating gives CSALSVSSSYEQYF.

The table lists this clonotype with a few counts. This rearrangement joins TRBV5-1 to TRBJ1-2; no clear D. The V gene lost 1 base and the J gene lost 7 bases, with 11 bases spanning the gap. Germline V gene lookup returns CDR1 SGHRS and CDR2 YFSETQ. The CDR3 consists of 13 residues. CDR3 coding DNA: TGCGCCAGCAGCTTGAGTGAACGGGGTGGCTACACCTTC. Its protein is CASSLSERGGYTF.

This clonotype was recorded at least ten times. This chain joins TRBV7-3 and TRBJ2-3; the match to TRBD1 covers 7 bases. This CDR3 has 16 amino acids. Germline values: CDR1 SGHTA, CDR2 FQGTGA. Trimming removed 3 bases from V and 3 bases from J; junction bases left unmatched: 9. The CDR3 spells CASSLEGGAWTDTQYF. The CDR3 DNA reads TGTGCCAGCAGCTTGGAAGGGGGCGCGTGGACAGATACGCAGTATTTT.

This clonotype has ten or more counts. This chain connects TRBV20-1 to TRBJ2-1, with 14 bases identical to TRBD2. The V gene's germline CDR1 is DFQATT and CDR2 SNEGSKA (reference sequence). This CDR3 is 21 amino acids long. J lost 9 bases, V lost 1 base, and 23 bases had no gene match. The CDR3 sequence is CSARVPANRLAGGYQSAEQFF. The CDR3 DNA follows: TGCAGTGCTAGAGTCCCCGCAAATAGACTAGCGGGAGGGTACCAGTCCGCTGAGCAGTTCTTC.

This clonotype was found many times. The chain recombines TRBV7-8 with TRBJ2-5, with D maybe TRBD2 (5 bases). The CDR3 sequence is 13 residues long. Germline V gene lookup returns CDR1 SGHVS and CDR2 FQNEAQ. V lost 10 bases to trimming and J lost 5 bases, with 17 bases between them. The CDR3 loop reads CATSRGGTETQYF. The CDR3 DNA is TGTGCCACGAGTAGAGGAGGAACGGAGACCCAGTACTTC. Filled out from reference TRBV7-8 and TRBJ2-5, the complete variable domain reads GAGVSQSPRYKVAKRGQDVALRCDPISGHVSLFWYQQALGQGPEFLTYFQNEAQLDKSGLPSDRFFAERPEGSVSTLKIQRTQQEDSAVYLCATSRGGTETQYFGPGTRLLVL.

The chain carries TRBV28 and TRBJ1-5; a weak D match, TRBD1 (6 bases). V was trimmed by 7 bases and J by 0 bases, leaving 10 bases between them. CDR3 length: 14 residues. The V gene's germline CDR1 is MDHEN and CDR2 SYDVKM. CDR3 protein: CASNPDSSNQPQHF. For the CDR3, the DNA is TGTGCCAGCAACCCGGACAGTAGCAATCAGCCCCAGCATTTT.

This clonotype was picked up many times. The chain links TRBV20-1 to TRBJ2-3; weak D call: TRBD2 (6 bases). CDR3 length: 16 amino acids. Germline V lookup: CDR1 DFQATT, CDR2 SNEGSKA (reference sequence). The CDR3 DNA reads TGCAGCACCGCTCAGGGTGGGGGAGGCCGCACAGATACGCAGTATTTT. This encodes CSTAQGGGGRTDTQYF.

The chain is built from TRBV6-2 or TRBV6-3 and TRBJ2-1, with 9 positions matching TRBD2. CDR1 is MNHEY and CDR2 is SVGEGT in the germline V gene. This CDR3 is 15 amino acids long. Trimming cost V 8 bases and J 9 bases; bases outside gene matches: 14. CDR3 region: CASYKGTSRLSEQFF. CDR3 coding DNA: TGTGCCAGCTATAAGGGGACTAGCAGGCTTAGTGAGCAGTTCTTC.

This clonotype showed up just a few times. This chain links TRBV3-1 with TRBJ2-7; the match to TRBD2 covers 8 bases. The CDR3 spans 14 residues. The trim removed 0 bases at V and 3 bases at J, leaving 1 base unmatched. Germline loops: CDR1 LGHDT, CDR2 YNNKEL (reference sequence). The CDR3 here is CASSQELADYEQYF. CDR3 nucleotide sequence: TGTGCCAGCAGCCAAGAACTAGCGGACTACGAGCAGTACTTC.

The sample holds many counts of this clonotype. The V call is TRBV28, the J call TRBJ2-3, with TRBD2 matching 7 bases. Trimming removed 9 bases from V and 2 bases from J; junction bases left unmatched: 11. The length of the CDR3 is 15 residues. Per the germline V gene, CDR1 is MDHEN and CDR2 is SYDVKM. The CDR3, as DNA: TGTGCCAGTCCTCCGGAGGGACTACTCACAGATACGCAGTATTTT. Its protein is CASPPEGLLTDTQYF.